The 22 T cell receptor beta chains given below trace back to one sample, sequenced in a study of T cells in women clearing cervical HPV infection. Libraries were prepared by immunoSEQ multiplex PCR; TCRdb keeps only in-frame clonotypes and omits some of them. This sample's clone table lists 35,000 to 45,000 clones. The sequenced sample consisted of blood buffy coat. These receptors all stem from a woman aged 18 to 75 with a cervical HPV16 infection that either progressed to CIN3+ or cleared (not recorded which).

The part of the CDR3 DNA that was read is TGCAGTGCTAGAGTAGGGGCCAGTGGCTATGGC. It translates to CSARVGASGYG. The CDR3, in full, reads CSARVGASGYGYTF. The chain recombines TRBV20-1 with TRBJ1-2, with D tentatively TRBD1 (5 bases). The read terminates 3 residues before the CDR3 end, so the remaining end is supplied by the germline J gene. The germline V and J ends were trimmed by 1 base and 4 bases, with 13 bases remaining between them. Per the germline V gene, CDR1 is DFQATT and CDR2 is SNEGSKA (reference sequence). This CDR3 has 14 residues.

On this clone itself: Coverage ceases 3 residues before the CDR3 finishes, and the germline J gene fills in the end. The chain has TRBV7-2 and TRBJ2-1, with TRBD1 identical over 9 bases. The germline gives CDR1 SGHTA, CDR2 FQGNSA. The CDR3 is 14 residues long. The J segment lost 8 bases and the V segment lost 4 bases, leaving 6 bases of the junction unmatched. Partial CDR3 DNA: TGTGCCAGCAGCTCGGGACAGGGAAACTATGAG. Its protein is CASSSGQGNYE. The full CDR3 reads CASSSGQGNYEQFF.

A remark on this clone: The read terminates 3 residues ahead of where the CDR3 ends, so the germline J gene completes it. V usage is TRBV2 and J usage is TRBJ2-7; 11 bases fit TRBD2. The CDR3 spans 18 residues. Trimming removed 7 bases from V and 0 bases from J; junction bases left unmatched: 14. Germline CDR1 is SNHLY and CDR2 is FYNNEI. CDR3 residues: CASIGPLAGGYSSYEQYF. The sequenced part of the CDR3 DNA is TGTGCCAGCATCGGACCCCTAGCGGGAGGCTATTCCTCCTACGAG.

The CDR3 loop is CASSLGRQGWTEQYF. Incomplete CDR3 DNA: TGCGCCAGCAGCCTCGGACGACAGGGGTGGACCGAG. This sequence joins TRBV4-1 and TRBJ2-7; 8 bases align to TRBD1. The read comes to an end 3 residues before the CDR3 does, leaving the germline J gene to fill in the end. The CDR3 length is 15 residues. V lost 4 bases and J lost 6; bases outside the gene matches: 11. Looked up from germline, CDR1 is MGHRA and CDR2 is YSYEKL.

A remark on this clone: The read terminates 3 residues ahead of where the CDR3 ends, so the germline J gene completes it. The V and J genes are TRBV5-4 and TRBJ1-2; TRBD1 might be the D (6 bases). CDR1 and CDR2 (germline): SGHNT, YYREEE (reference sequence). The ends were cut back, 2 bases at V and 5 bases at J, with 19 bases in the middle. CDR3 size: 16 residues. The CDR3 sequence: CASSFGDRSVRYGYTF. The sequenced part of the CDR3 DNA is TGTGCCAGCAGCTTTGGCGACAGGTCGGTCAGGTATGGC.

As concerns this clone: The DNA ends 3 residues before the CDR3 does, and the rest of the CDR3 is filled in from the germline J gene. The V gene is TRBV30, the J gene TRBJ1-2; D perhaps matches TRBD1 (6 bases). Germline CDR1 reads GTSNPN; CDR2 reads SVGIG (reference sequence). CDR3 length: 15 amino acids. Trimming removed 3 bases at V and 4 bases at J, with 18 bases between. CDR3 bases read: TGTGCCTGGAGATTAAACTCGAGGACAGTCTATGGC. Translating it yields CAWRLNSRTVYG. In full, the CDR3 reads CAWRLNSRTVYGYTF.

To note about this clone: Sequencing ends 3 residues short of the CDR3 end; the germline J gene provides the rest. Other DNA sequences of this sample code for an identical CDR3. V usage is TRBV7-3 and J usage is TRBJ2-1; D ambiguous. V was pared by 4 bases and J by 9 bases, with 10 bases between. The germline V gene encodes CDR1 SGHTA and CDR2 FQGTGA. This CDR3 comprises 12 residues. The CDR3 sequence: CASSSSGGEQFF. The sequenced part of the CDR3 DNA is TGTGCCAGCAGCTCCTCGGGTGGTGAG.

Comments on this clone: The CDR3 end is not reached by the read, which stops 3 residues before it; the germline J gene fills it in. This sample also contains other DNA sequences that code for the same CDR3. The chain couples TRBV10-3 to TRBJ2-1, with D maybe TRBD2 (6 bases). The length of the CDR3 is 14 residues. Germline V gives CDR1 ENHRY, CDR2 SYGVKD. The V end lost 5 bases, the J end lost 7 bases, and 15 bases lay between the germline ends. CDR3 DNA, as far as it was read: TGTGCCATCAGTCCGGGACTCACGGGTAATGAG. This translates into CAISPGLTGNE. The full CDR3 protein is CAISPGLTGNEQFF.

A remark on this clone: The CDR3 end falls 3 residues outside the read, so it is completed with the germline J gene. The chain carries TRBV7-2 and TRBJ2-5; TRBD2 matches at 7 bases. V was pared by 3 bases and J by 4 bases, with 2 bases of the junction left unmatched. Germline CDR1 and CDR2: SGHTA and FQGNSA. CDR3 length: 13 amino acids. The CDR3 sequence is CASSFAGAETQYF. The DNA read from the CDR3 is TGTGCCAGCAGCTTTGCGGGAGCAGAGACC.

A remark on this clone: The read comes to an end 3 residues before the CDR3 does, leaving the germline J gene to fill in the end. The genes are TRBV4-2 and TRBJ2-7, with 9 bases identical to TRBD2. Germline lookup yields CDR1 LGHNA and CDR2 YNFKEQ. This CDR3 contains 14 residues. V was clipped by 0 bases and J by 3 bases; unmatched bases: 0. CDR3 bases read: TGTGCCAGCAGCCAAGATAGCGGGGGCTACGAG. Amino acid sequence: CASSQDSGGYE. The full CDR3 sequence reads CASSQDSGGYEQYF.

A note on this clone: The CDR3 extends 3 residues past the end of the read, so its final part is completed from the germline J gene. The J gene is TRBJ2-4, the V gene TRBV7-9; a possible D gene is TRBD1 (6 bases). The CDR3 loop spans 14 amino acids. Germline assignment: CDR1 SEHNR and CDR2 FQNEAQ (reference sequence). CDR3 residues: CASTRGGTNYGQYF. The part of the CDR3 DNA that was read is TGTGCCAGCACCAGAGGGGGAACTAACTATGGT. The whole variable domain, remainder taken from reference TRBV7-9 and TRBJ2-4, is DTGVSQNPRHKITKRGQNVTFRCDPISEHNRLYWYRQTLGQGPEFLTYFQNEAQLEKSRLLSDRFSAERPKGSFSTLEIQRTEQGDSAMYLCASTRGGTNYGQYFGAGTRLSVL.

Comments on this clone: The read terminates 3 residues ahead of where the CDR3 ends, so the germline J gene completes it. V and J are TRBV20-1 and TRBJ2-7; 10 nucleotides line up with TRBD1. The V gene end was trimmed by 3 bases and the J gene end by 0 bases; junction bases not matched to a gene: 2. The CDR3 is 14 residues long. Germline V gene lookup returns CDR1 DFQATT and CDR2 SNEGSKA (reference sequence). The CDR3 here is CSARRDRGSYEQYF. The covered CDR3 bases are TGCAGTGCTAGGAGGGACAGGGGCTCCTACGAG.

CDR3 protein: CASSPGLAGVDNEQFF. The CDR3 bases that were read are TGCGCCAGCAGCCCCGGACTAGCGGGAGTGGATAATGAG. The J gene is TRBJ2-1, the V gene TRBV5-1; TRBD2 aligns across 13 bases. The read terminates 3 residues ahead of where the CDR3 ends, so the germline J gene completes it. The V gene end was trimmed by 4 bases and the J gene end by 7 bases; junction bases not matched to a gene: 8. The CDR3 length is 16 residues. Germline V gene data show CDR1 as SGHRS and CDR2 as YFSETQ.

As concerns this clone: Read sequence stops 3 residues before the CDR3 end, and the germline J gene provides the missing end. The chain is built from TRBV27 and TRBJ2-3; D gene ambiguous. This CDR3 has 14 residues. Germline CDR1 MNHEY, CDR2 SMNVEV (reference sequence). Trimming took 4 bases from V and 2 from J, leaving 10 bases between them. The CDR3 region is CASSSGLNTDTQYF. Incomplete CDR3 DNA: TGTGCCAGCAGTTCAGGCTTAAACACAGATACG.

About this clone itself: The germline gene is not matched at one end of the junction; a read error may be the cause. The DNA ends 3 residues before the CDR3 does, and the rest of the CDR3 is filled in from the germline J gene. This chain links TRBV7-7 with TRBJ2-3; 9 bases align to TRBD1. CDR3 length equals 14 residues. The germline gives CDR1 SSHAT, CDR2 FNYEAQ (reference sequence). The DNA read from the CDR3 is TGTGCTAGCAGCTTGACAGGGGGAACAGATACG. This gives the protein CASSLTGGTDT. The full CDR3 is CASSLTGGTDTQYF.

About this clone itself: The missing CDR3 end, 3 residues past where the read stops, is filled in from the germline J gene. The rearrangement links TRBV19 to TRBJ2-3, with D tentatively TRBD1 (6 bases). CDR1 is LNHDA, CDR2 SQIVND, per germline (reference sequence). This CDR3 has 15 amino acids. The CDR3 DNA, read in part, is TGTGCCAGTAGTATGGGGGCGCGAGGTGGACAGCCG. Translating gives CASSMGARGGQP. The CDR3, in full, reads CASSMGARGGQPQYF.

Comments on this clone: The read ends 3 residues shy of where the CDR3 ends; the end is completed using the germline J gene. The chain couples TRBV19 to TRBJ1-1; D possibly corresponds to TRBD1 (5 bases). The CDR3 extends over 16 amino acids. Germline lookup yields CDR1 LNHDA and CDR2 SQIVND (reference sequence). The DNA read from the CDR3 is TGTGCCAGTAGTCCCATGCTGGCAGGGTCCTTGGAGACA. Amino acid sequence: CASSPMLAGSLET. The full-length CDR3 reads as CASSPMLAGSLETAFF.

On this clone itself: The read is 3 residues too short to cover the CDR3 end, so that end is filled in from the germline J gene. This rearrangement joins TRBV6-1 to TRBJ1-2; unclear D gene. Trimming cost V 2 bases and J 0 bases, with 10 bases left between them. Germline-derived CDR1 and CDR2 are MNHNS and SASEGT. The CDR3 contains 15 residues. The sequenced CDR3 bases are TGTGCCAGCAGTGAATGGGCGATCACTAACTATGGC. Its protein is CASSEWAITNYG. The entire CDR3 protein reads CASSEWAITNYGYTF.

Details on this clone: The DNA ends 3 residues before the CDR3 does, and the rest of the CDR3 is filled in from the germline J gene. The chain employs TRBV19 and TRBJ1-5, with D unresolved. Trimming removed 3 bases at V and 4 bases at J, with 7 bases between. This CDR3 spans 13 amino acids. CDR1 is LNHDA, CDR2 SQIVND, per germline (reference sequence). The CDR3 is CASSMAVNQPQHF. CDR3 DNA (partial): TGTGCCAGTAGTATGGCAGTTAATCAGCCC.

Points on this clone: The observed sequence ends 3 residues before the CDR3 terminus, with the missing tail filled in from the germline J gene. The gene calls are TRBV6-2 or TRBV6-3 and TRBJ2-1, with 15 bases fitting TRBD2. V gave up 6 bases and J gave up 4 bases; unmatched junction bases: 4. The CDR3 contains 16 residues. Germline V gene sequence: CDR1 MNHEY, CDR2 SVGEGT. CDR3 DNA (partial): TGTGCCAGCAGACAGGGACTAGCGGGGGGATACAATGAG. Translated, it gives CASRQGLAGGYNE. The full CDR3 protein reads CASRQGLAGGYNEQFF.

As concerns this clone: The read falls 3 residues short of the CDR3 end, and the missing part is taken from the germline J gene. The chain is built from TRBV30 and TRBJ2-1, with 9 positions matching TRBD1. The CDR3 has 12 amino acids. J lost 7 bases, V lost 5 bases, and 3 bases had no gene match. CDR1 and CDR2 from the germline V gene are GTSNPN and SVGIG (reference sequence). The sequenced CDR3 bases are TGTGCCTGGGGACAGGGGCAGAATGAG. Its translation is CAWGQGQNE. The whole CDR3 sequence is CAWGQGQNEQFF.

The CDR3 loop is CASSEGIAGYEQYF. Incomplete CDR3 DNA: TGTGCCAGCAGTGAAGGAATAGCGGGGTACGAG. The chain has TRBV2 and TRBJ2-7; the match to TRBD2 covers 8 bases. From the germline J gene comes the end of the CDR3, since the read stops 3 residues before it. The CDR3 totals 14 residues. The V segment lost 1 base and the J segment 4 bases; nucleotides outside the gene matches: 3. Germline loops: CDR1 SNHLY, CDR2 FYNNEI.